A selection of T cell receptor beta chains follows, all from one sample in a study of glioma-infiltrating T cells. MiXCR, applied by TCRdb to the multiplex PCR reads, yields one record per CDR3 protein. There are around 180,000 distinct CDR3 sequences in the sample; 43% occur only once, and roughly 5.2% lies in the top ten. Sequencing used glioma tissue, nonneoplastic brain tissue, or PBMCs (not recorded which). The receptor source for this set is a human donor with low-grade glioma or glioblastoma, undergoing nonglioma brain surgery, or in good health (not recorded which). Both conserved end residues are part of each CDR3. A D gene is named only where the DNA matches it firmly. Some rows mark clone size as missing; the rest say once, few, many or name a class of expanded clone.

j_call,d_call,v_call,clone_size,cdr3_nt,cdr3_aa
TRBJ2-7,NA,TRBV3-1,NA,TGTGCCAGCGGCCAGTTACCGGGGCCCTACGAGCAGTACTTC,CASGQLPGPYEQYF
TRBJ2-3,NA,TRBV19,few,TGTGCCAGTAGTATGGGGCAGACAGATACGCAGTATTTT,CASSMGQTDTQYF
TRBJ2-7,NA,TRBV20-1,many,TGCAGTGCTAGAGACCACATCTACTACGAGCAGTACTTC,CSARDHIYYEQYF
TRBJ1-1,NA,TRBV20-1,many,TGCAGTGCTTCCCCCGGGGCCCTGGGCACTGAAGCTTTCTTT,CSASPGALGTEAFF
TRBJ2-3,NA,TRBV12-3/TRBV12-4,few,TGTGCCAGCATCCCGGGGTCTAGCACAGATACGCAGTATTTT,CASIPGSSTDTQYF
TRBJ2-6,NA,TRBV6-1,NA,TGTGCCAGCAGAACCCCACAGGCTGGGGCCAACGTCCTGACTTTC,CASRTPQAGANVLTF
TRBJ2-7,NA,TRBV19,NA,TGTGCCAGTAGTACCACCGGGACCCTTTCCTACGAGCAGTACTTC,CASSTTGTLSYEQYF
TRBJ2-2,TRBD1,TRBV20-1,many,TGCAGTGCGAGGGGGGCGTCAGGACAGGGGTCGTTCGGGGAGCTGTTTTTT,CSARGASGQGSFGELFF
TRBJ2-1,NA,TRBV6-2/TRBV6-3,many,TGTGCCAGCAGTTACTCCCAGCTTAGCGAGCAGTTCTTC,CASSYSQLSEQFF
TRBJ2-5,TRBD2,TRBV5-4,few,TGTGCCAGCAGCGTGGTGGGGGAGGGGACCCAGTACTTC,CASSVVGEGTQYF
TRBJ2-3,TRBD2,TRBV6-4,NA,TGTGCCAGCAGCTTCACGGGTGCGGGAGCGACAGATACGCGGTATTTT,CASSFTGAGATDTRYF
TRBJ2-3,NA,TRBV20-1,many,TGCAGTGCTAGAACGACTACGACCGGGGTAGATACGCAGTATTTT,CSARTTTTGVDTQYF
TRBJ2-1,NA,TRBV2,NA,TGTGCCAGCAGTGACTCGAGTCCCCCTTTCAATGAGCAGTTCTTC,CASSDSSPPFNEQFF
TRBJ2-1,NA,TRBV2,NA,TGCGCCAGCAGTAAGGGACAAGGCGGCTATAATGAGCAGTCCTTC,CASSKGQGGYNEQSF
TRBJ2-4,TRBD2,TRBV19,NA,TGTGCCAGTAGTATCGGCGGACTAGAGTGCTTC,CASSIGGLECF
TRBJ2-3,NA,TRBV11-2,NA,TGTGCCAGCAGCTTAAGGGGGTCGGCAGATACGCAGTATTTT,CASSLRGSADTQYF
TRBJ2-1,TRBD2,TRBV5-1,few,TGCGCCAGCAGCCCTTTAGCGGGAGCGAACAATGAGCAGTTCTTC,CASSPLAGANNEQFF
TRBJ2-7,TRBD1,TRBV27,NA,TGTGCCAGCAGTTTAAGGACAGGGTTTTACGATCAGTACTTC,CASSLRTGFYDQYF
TRBJ2-7,NA,TRBV11-2,NA,TGTGCCAGCAGCTTAGTCGAAGGCCTAAGGTCCTACGAGCAGTACTTC,CASSLVEGLRSYEQYF
TRBJ2-1,TRBD2,TRBV12-5,NA,TGTGCTAGTGGACTAATAGCGGGAGGGTCCTACAATGAGCAGTTCTTC,CASGLIAGGSYNEQFF
TRBJ1-2,TRBD1,TRBV20-1,many,TGCAGTGCTCCCCGGACAGGGACCTATGGCTACACCTTC,CSAPRTGTYGYTF
TRBJ2-1,NA,TRBV27,many,TGTGCCAGCGGGTCAGGGTCAGAGGATGAGCAGTTCTTC,CASGSGSEDEQFF
TRBJ1-1,NA,TRBV19,NA,TGTGCCAGTAGTTTTCGAGGCCCGGGGCGGACTGAAGCTTTCTTT,CASSFRGPGRTEAFF
TRBJ2-5,NA,TRBV20-1,many,TGCAGTGCTAGATCTGGGTTTGAGACCCAGTACTTC,CSARSGFETQYF
TRBJ1-6,NA,TRBV27,NA,TGTGCCAGCAACAAGAGGAATTCACCCCTCCACTTT,CASNKRNSPLHF
TRBJ1-2,NA,TRBV7-9,few,TGTGCCAGCAGTTCTGACATCACCCTCTATGGCTACACCTTC,CASSSDITLYGYTF
TRBJ2-1,TRBD2,TRBV20-1,many,TGCAGTGCTAACTTGCTAGCGGTCTCCTACAATGAGCAGTTCTTC,CSANLLAVSYNEQFF
TRBJ2-7,NA,TRBV12-3/TRBV12-4,NA,TGTGCCAGCAGCCGGGACCGGTTAGACGAGCAGTACTTC,CASSRDRLDEQYF
TRBJ2-5,NA,TRBV15,many,TGTGCCACCAGCAGAGAAGTGACGTACCAAGAGACCCAGTACTTC,CATSREVTYQETQYF
TRBJ1-2,NA,TRBV12-3/TRBV12-4,NA,TGTGCCAGCTTACCGTATGGCTACAACTTC,CASLPYGYNF
TRBJ1-1,NA,TRBV24-1,few,TGTGCCACCAAATGGGGCCCGAACACTGAAGCTTTCTTT,CATKWGPNTEAFF
TRBJ2-7,NA,TRBV20-1,few,TGCAGTGCTAGAGGACCCGAACAGGGGACTTCGTACGAGCAGTACTTC,CSARGPEQGTSYEQYF
TRBJ2-3,NA,TRBV20-1,NA,TGCAGCGCTGCGTCGACGACAGAGTGTACGCAGTATTTT,CSAASTTECTQYF
TRBJ2-7,TRBD2,TRBV20-1,NA,TGCAGTGCTAGAGACCAACGCTGGAGACTAGCGGTAGGGCCATCCTACGAGCAGTACTTC,CSARDQRWRLAVGPSYEQYF
TRBJ1-5,NA,TRBV2,NA,TGTGCCAGCAGTGAACAAAATCAGACCCAGAATTTT,CASSEQNQTQNF
TRBJ2-7,NA,TRBV4-2,few,TGTGCCAGCGCGGATACCACCACCTACGAGCAGTACTTC,CASADTTTYEQYF
TRBJ2-7,NA,TRBV7-8,many,TGTGCCAGCAGCTTAGTCAGGGCCTCCTACGAGCAGTACTTC,CASSLVRASYEQYF
TRBJ1-1,NA,TRBV10-3,NA,TGTGCCATCAGCCCCCTAAAGGGGATGTTGACTGAAGCTTTCTTT,CAISPLKGMLTEAFF
TRBJ2-7,NA,TRBV3-1,NA,TGTGCCAGCAGCCAAACACTATCCTCCTACAATGAGCAGTACTTC,CASSQTLSSYNEQYF
TRBJ2-3,TRBD2,TRBV20-1,many,TGCAGTGCTAGAGATCCGTCGGGCGGGAGGGCAGGAGGCACAGATACGCAGTATTTT,CSARDPSGGRAGGTDTQYF
TRBJ1-1,NA,TRBV20-1,many,TGCAGTGCTAGGCAAGACAGGAACACTGAAGCTTTCTTT,CSARQDRNTEAFF
TRBJ2-1,NA,TRBV3-1,many,TGTGCCAGCAGCACAACCGGGGAACAGTTCTTC,CASSTTGEQFF
TRBJ2-3,TRBD2,TRBV20-1,NA,TGCAGTGCTAGAGAAGGTCGGGGGGTCATAGATACGCAGTATTTT,CSAREGRGVIDTQYF
TRBJ2-7,NA,TRBV14,once,TGTGCCTGCAGCACGACCAGGGCGTACCCCTACGAGCAGTACTTC,CACSTTRAYPYEQYF
TRBJ1-5,NA,TRBV29-1,NA,TGCCAGCCCCATGACCCCCAGCATTTT,CQPHDPQHF
TRBJ1-2,NA,TRBV4-2,few,TGTGCCAGCAGCCAAGAAAGCACGGGATATGGCTACACCTTC,CASSQESTGYGYTF
TRBJ2-2,NA,TRBV5-1,few,TGCGCCAGCAGCTTCGGGCAGGCGGGAACCGGGGAGCTGTTTTTT,CASSFGQAGTGELFF
TRBJ2-3,TRBD2,TRBV12-3/TRBV12-4,many,TGTGCCAGCAGCCCCGGCGGGGGAGGTGGAGATACGCAGTATTTT,CASSPGGGGGDTQYF
TRBJ2-7,NA,TRBV4-1,NA,TGCGCCAGCAGCCAGGAACAGCGAACCTACGAGAAGTACTTC,CASSQEQRTYEKYF
TRBJ2-3,TRBD2,TRBV7-2,NA,TGTGCCAGCAGCGGAGGACTAGCATGGGCAAATACGCAGTATTTT,CASSGGLAWANTQYF
TRBJ1-2,TRBD1,TRBV10-3,many,TGTGCCATCGGGGCGACAGGGGGAACCTATGGCTACACCTTC,CAIGATGGTYGYTF